This TCR beta chain was recovered during a study of cytomegalovirus exposure and HLA in healthy donors. The study's findings and limits: The number of N-insertions in an Asian-associated ancestry cluster was reportedly below the roughly 660-donor mean in a later analysis. Common viral pathogens were later found to be apparently linked to several of the most significant clusters.

Among the donors, all were healthy bone marrow donors. Points on this clone: Its antigen is undetermined.

Trimming at V came to 0 bases and at J to 4 bases, leaving 1 base not matched to a gene. The germline CDR1 and CDR2 sequences are MNHEY and SVGAGI. This CDR3 is 14 amino acids long. PCR primers comprised 60 Vbeta and 13 Jbeta primers. In the original processing: Per a later analysis, the number of unique TCR beta chains was some 75 million, of which about 10 million were shared. Profiled with immunoSEQ multiplex PCR; TCRdb holds only in-frame clones, not every one. The DNA gave D and trimming, while V, J and clone size come from that table. This sample carries approximately 55,000 clones, 81% of them seen once, and the ten largest clones take approximately 2.5%.

This chain uses TRBV6-5 with TRBJ1-2, with 8 nucleotides matching TRBD1. This receptor was identified in a boy aged 5 to 17 in good health and CMV-seropositive. The sample was PBMCs. The CDR3 DNA reads TGTGCCAGCAGTTACTCGGACAGGGCCTATGGCTACACCTTC. Translated: CASSYSDRAYGYTF.